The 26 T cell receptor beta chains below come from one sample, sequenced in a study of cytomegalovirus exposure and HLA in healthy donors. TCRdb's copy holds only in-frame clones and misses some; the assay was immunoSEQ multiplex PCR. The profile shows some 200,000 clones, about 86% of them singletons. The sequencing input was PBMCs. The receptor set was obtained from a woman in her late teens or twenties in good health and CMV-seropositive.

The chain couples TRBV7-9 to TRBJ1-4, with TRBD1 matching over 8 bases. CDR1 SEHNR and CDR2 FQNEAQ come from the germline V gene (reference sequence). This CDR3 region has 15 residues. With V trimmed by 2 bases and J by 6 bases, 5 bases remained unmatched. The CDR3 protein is CASSLLQGADEKLFF. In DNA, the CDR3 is TGTGCCAGCAGCTTATTGCAGGGGGCGGATGAAAAACTGTTTTTT. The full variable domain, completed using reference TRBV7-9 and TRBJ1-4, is DTGVSQNPRHKITKRGQNVTFRCDPISEHNRLYWYRQTLGQGPEFLTYFQNEAQLEKSRLLSDRFSAERPKGSFSTLEIQRTEQGDSAMYLCASSLLQGADEKLFFGSGTQLSVL.

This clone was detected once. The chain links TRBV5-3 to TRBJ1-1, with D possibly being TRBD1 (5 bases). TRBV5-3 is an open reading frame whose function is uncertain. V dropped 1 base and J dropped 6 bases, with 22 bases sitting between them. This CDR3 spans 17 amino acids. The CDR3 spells CARSLRGGRGRCSEAFF. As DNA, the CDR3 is TGTGCCAGAAGCTTGAGAGGTGGGAGGGGAAGATGTTCTGAAGCTTTCTTT.

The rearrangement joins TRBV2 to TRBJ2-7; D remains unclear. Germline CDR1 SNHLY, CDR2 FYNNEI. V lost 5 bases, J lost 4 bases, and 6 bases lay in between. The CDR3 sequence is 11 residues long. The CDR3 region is CASSWRYEQYF. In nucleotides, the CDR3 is TGTGCCAGCAGTTGGAGATACGAGCAGTACTTC.

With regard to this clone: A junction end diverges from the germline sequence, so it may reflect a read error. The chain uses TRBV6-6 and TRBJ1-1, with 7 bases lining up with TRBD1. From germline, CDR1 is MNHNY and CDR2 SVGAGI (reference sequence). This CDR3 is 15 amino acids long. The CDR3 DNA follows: TGTGCCAGCAGTCAGAAGACAGGGTCGAACAGTGAAGCTTTCTTT. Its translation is CASSQKTGSNSEAFF.

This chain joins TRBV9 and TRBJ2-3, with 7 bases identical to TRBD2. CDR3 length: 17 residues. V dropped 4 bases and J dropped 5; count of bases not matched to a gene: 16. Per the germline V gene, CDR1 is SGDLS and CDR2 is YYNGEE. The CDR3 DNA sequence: TGTGCCAGCAGCCCACAGACTAGCCTCCTCAAGGTAGATACGCAGTATTTT. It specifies CASSPQTSLLKVDTQYF.

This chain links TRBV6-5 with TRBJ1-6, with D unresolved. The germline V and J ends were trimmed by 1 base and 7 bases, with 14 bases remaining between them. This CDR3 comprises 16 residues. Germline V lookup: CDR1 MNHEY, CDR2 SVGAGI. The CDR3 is CASSYWFRYRNSPLHF. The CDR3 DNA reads TGTGCCAGCAGTTACTGGTTCCGGTATCGGAATTCACCCCTCCACTTT.

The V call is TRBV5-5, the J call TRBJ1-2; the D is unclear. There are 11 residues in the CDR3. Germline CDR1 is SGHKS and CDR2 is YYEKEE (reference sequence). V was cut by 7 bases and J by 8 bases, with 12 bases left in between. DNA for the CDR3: TGTGCCAGCGGGGAGGATTGGGGCTACACCTTC. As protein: CASGEDWGYTF.

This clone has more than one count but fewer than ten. The CDR3 sequence: CASSESRQGGYTF. The CDR3 DNA sequence: TGTGCCAGCAGTGAAAGCAGGCAGGGAGGCTACACCTTC. The chain is built from TRBV6-1 and TRBJ1-2; maybe TRBD1 (5 bases). Germline-derived CDR1 and CDR2 are MNHNS and SASEGT. The CDR3 has 13 residues. V lost 2 bases, J lost 8 bases, and 12 bases lay in between.

CDR3 coding DNA: TGTGCCAGCTCACCGGGCAGGGGGTATTTTGGCTACACCTTC. It yields the protein CASSPGRGYFGYTF. This rearrangement joins TRBV18 to TRBJ1-2; 7 nucleotides align to TRBD1. The CDR3 has 14 amino acids. Per the germline V gene, CDR1 is KGHSH and CDR2 is LQKENI. Unmatched junction bases numbered 8, after V lost 3 bases and J lost 7 bases.

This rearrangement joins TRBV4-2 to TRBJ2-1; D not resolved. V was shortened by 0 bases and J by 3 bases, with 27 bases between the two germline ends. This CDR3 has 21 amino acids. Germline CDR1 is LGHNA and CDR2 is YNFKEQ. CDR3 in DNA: TGTGCCAGCAGCCAAGAAATCTTAGGTCTAGGCCAAAACCACGACTACAATGAGCAGTTCTTC. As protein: CASSQEILGLGQNHDYNEQFF.

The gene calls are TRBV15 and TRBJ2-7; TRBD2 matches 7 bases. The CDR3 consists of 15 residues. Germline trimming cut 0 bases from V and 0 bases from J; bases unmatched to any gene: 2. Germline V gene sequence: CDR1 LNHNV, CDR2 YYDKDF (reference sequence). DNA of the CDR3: TGTGCCACCAGCAGAGATTGGGAGGGCTCCTACGAGCAGTACTTC. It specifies CATSRDWEGSYEQYF.

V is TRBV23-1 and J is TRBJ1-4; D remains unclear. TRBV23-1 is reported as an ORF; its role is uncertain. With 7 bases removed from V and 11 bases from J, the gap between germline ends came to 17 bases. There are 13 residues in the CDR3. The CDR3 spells CASTPGVAGKLFF. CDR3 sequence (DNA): TGCGCCAGCACTCCGGGAGTCGCGGGGAAACTGTTTTTT.

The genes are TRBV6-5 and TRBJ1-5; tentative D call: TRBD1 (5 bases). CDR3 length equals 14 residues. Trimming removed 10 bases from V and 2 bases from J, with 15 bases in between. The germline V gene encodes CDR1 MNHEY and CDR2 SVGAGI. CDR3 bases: TGTGCCACCCAGACCGTCAGGGGCAATCAGCCCCAGCATTTT. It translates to CATQTVRGNQPQHF.

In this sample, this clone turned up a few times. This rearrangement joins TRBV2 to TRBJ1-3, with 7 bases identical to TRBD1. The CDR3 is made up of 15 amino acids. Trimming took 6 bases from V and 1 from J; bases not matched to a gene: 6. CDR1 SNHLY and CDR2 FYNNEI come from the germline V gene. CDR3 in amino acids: CASSPEGASGNTIYF. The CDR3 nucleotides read TGTGCCAGCAGCCCCGAGGGGGCGTCTGGAAACACCATATATTTT.

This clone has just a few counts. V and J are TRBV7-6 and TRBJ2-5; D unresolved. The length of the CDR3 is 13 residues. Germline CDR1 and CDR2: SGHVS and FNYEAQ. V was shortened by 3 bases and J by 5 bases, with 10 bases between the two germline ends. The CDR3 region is CASSFRYFETQYF. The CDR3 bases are TGTGCCAGCAGCTTTCGGTATTTTGAGACCCAGTACTTC.

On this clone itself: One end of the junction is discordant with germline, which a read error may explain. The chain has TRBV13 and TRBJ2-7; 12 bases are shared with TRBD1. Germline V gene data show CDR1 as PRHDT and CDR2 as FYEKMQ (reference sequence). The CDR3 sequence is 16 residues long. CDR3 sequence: CASSLGPGQGAILADF. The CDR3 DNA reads TGTGCCAGCAGCTTAGGACCGGGACAGGGGGCGATCCTAGCGGACTTC.

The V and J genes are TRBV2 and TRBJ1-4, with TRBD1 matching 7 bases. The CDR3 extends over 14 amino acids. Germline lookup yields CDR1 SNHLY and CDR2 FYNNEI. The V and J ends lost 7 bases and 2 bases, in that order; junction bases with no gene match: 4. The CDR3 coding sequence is TGTGCCAGCACCCGACAGGGCACTAATGAAAAACTGTTTTTT. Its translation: CASTRQGTNEKLFF. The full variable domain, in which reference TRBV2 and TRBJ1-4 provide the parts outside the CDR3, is EPEVTQTPSHQVTQMGQEVILRCVPISNHLYFYWYRQILGQKVEFLVSFYNNEISEKSEIFDDQFSVERPDGSNFTLKIRSTKLEDSAMYFCASTRQGTNEKLFFGSGTQLSVL.

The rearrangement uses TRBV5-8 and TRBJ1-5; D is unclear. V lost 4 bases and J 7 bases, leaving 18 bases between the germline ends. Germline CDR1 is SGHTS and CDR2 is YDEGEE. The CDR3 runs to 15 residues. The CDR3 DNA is TGTGCCAGCAGCACGACCGGGGAAAGAGGACAGCCCCAGCATTTT. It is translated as CASSTTGERGQPQHF.

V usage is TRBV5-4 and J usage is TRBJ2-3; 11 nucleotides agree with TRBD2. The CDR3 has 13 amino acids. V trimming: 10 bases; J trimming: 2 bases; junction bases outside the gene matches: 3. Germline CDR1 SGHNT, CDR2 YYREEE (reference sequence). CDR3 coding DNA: TGTGCCGGGACTAGCGGATACACAGATACGCAGTATTTT. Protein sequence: CAGTSGYTDTQYF.

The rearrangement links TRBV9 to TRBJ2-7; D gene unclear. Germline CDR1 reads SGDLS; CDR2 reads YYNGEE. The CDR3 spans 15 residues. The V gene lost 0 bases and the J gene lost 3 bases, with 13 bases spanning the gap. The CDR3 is CASSVDPSSFYEQYF. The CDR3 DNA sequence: TGTGCCAGCAGCGTAGACCCCTCGAGTTTCTACGAGCAGTACTTC.

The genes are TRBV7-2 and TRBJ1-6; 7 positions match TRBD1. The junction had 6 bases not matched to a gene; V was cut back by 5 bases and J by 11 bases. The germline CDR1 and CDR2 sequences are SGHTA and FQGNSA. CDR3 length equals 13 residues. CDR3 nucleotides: TGTGCCAGCAGCCCGACAACAGGGGCACCCCTCCACTTT. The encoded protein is CASSPTTGAPLHF.

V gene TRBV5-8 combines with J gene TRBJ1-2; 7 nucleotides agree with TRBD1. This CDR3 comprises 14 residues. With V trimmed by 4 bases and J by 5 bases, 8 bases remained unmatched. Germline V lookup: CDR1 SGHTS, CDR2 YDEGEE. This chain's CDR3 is CASSRGQEGYGYTF. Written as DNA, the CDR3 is TGTGCCAGCAGCCGAGGACAGGAGGGTTATGGCTACACCTTC. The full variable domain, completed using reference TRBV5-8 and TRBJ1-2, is EAGVTQSPTHLIKTRGQQATLRCSPISGHTSVYWYQQALGLGLQFLLWYDEGEERNRGNFPPRFSGRQFPNYSSELNVNALELEDSALYLCASSRGQEGYGYTFGSGTRLTVV.

The CDR3 coding sequence is TGTGCCAGCAGCCCGAGTGGGCAGGGCCCATATGGCTACACCTTC. This codes for CASSPSGQGPYGYTF. The chain couples TRBV14 to TRBJ1-2, with D possibly matching TRBD1 (5 bases). The germline V and J ends were trimmed by 4 bases and 5 bases, with 17 bases remaining between them. This CDR3 is built from 15 residues. Per germline, CDR1 SGHDN and CDR2 FVKESK.

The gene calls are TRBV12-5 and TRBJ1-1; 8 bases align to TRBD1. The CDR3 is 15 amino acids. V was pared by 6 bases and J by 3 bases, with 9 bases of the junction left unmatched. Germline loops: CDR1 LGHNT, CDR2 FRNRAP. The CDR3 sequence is CASGGQGSEYTEAFF. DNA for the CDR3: TGTGCTAGTGGCGGACAGGGTTCGGAGTACACTGAAGCTTTCTTT.

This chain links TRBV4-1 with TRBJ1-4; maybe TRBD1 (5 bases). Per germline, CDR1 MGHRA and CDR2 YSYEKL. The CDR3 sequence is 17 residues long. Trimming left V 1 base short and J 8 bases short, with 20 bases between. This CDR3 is CASSQGPTGVRGEKLFF. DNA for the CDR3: TGCGCCAGCAGCCAAGGACCCACTGGGGTAAGGGGAGAAAAACTGTTTTTT.

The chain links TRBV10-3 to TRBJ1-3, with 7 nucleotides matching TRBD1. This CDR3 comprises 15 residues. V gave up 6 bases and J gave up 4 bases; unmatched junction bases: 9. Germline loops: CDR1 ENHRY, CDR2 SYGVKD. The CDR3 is CAIRDRTVFGNTIYF. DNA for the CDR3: TGTGCCATCAGGGACAGGACAGTATTCGGAAACACCATATATTTT.